These 26 T cell receptor beta chains were sequenced from one sample in a study of blood T cell repertoires in COVID-19. Profiling relied on immunoSEQ multiplex PCR, and the TCRdb table lists in-frame clones only, not all of them. The sample has a few hundred thousand clones, 60% to 85% seen once. The sample consisted of peripheral blood. These TCRs come from a woman aged 70 to 79 with acute or convalescent COVID-19.

As concerns this clone: The same CDR3 is also encoded by other DNA sequences in this sample. The rearrangement uses TRBV19 and TRBJ1-1; D is undetermined. Between the trimmed V and J ends, which lost 8 bases and 1 base, there was a span of 14 bases. CDR3 length: 14 residues. CDR1 and CDR2 from the germline V gene are LNHDA and SQIVND (reference sequence). CDR3 DNA sequence: TGTGCCAGTTCGAGGCGACGGGGGAACACTGAAGCTTTCTTT. Protein product: CASSRRRGNTEAFF.

The rearrangement joins TRBV18 to TRBJ2-2; D may be TRBD1 (6 bases). This CDR3 has 15 amino acids. V lost 6 bases, J lost 4 bases, and 15 bases lay in between. From germline, CDR1 is KGHSH and CDR2 LQKENI. The DNA of the CDR3 is TGTGCCAGCTCGCCTACAGGGTTGAGCACCGGGGAGCTGTTTTTT. Protein: CASSPTGLSTGELFF. Drawing the rest from reference TRBV18 and TRBJ2-2, the complete variable domain is NAGVMQNPRHLVRRRGQEARLRCSPMKGHSHVYWYRQLPEEGLKFMVYLQKENIIDESGMPKERFSAEFPKEGPSILRIQQVVRGDSAAYFCASSPTGLSTGELFFGEGSRLTVL.

This clone turned up a few times. The rearrangement links TRBV12-3 or TRBV12-4 to TRBJ2-7; the D gene is possibly TRBD1 (5 bases). The CDR3 is 12 amino acids. Between the trimmed V and J ends, which lost 5 bases and 1 base, there was a span of 6 bases. The CDR3 nucleotides are TGTGCCAGCAGTAGGGGTTCCTACGAGCAGTACTTC. Protein: CASSRGSYEQYF.

V and J are TRBV9 and TRBJ1-4, with 9 bases identical to TRBD1. The V and J ends lost 4 bases and 8 bases, in that order; junction bases with no gene match: 6. Per germline, CDR1 SGDLS and CDR2 YYNGEE. There are 14 residues in the CDR3. CDR3 nucleotides: TGTGCCAGCAGCCGCCGGACAGGGGTGGAAAAACTGTTTTTT. This gives the protein CASSRRTGVEKLFF.

The chain is built from TRBV30 and TRBJ1-1, with D perhaps matching TRBD1 (5 bases). This CDR3 contains 11 residues. V dropped 3 bases and J dropped 10 bases, with 12 bases sitting between them. Germline lookup yields CDR1 GTSNPN and CDR2 SVGIG (reference sequence). The CDR3 loop is CAWSRDRRAFF. As DNA, the CDR3 is TGTGCCTGGAGCAGGGATCGGCGAGCTTTCTTT. Full variable domain (missing parts from reference TRBV30 and TRBJ1-1): SQTIHQWPATLVQPVGSPLSLECTVEGTSNPNLYWYRQAAGRGLQLLFYSVGIGQISSEVPQNLSASRPQDRQFILSSKKLLLSDSGFYLCAWSRDRRAFFGQGTRLTVV.

This chain joins TRBV3-1 (or the pseudogene TRBV3-2) and TRBJ2-5, with D uncertain. Germline V lookup: CDR1 LGHDT, CDR2 YNNKEL (reference sequence). Trimming pared 2 bases from V and 5 bases from J, leaving 6 bases between. This CDR3 has 12 amino acids. The CDR3 reads CASSQSSETQYF. The CDR3 nucleotides read TGTGCCAGCAGCCAATCCTCGGAGACCCAGTACTTC.

This chain joins TRBV2 and TRBJ1-1; 10 bases agree with TRBD1. This CDR3 spans 14 amino acids. Germline V lookup: CDR1 SNHLY, CDR2 FYNNEI. V dropped 2 bases and J dropped 4; count of bases not matched to a gene: 1. CDR3 loop: CASSERTGGTEAFF. CDR3 DNA sequence: TGTGCCAGCAGTGAACGGACAGGGGGCACTGAAGCTTTCTTT.

This chain uses TRBV27 with TRBJ2-2, with 10 nucleotides matching TRBD1. CDR3 size: 15 residues. The V gene end was trimmed by 6 bases and the J gene end by 6 bases; junction bases not matched to a gene: 7. Germline CDR1 MNHEY, CDR2 SMNVEV (reference sequence). CDR3 in amino acids: CASRAGQGFAGELFF. The CDR3 coding sequence is TGTGCCAGCAGGGCGGGACAGGGGTTTGCCGGGGAGCTGTTTTTT.

The J gene is TRBJ2-2, the V gene TRBV11-2, with TRBD1 matching 9 bases. Losses at the gene ends were 4 bases for V and 8 bases for J; bases not matched to a gene: 8. CDR3 length: 15 amino acids. Germline V gene lookup returns CDR1 SGHAT and CDR2 FQNNGV. The chain's CDR3 is CASSSTGTGSGELFF. The CDR3 DNA reads as TGTGCCAGCAGCTCCACCGGGACAGGGTCAGGGGAGCTGTTTTTT.

The chain is built from TRBV18 and TRBJ1-1; 10 nucleotides line up with TRBD1. V lost 10 bases, J lost 7 bases, and 9 bases stayed unmatched. The CDR3 contains 13 residues. The germline V gene encodes CDR1 KGHSH and CDR2 LQKENI. The CDR3 DNA sequence: TGTGCCACCGGGACAGGGGCCTTTGTTGAAGCTTTCTTT. Its translation is CATGTGAFVEAFF.

This chain uses TRBV30 with TRBJ2-2; D possibly corresponds to TRBD1 (6 bases). From germline, CDR1 is GTSNPN and CDR2 SVGIG (reference sequence). V was pared by 1 base and J by 6 bases, with 12 bases between. This CDR3 is 14 amino acids long. Here the CDR3 DNA reads TGTGCCTGGAGTGATTACAGGGTCTCCGGGGAGCTGTTTTTT. It translates to CAWSDYRVSGELFF. The full variable domain, rest sourced from reference TRBV30 and TRBJ2-2, is SQTIHQWPATLVQPVGSPLSLECTVEGTSNPNLYWYRQAAGRGLQLLFYSVGIGQISSEVPQNLSASRPQDRQFILSSKKLLLSDSGFYLCAWSDYRVSGELFFGEGSRLTVL.

This clone has a single count. V usage is TRBV2 and J usage is TRBJ1-2; 8 bases match TRBD1. The CDR3 has 14 amino acids. The junction had 7 bases not matched to a gene; V was cut back by 3 bases and J by 7 bases. Germline V lookup: CDR1 SNHLY, CDR2 FYNNEI. The DNA for the CDR3 is TGTGCCAGCAGTGATTCGGACAGGGAGATTGGCTACACCTTC. Translated: CASSDSDREIGYTF.

DNA for the CDR3: TGTGCCAGCAGTAGCGCGGGGGAAGATACGCAGTATTTT. Encoded protein: CASSSAGEDTQYF. This chain joins TRBV28 and TRBJ2-3, with 7 bases that match TRBD2. CDR1 is MDHEN, CDR2 SYDVKM, per germline. The length of the CDR3 is 13 residues. V lost 5 bases and J lost 5; bases outside the gene matches: 4.

The rearrangement links TRBV5-5 to TRBJ2-2; 8 bases line up with TRBD1. The CDR3 covers 15 residues. From germline, CDR1 is SGHKS and CDR2 YYEKEE (reference sequence). Germline trimming cut 6 bases from V and 1 base from J; bases unmatched to any gene: 5. CDR3 bases: TGTGCCAGCACCCTGGGACAGGTGAACACCGGGGAGCTGTTTTTT. This translates into CASTLGQVNTGELFF.

J is TRBJ2-5 and V is TRBV5-1; weak D call: TRBD2 (6 bases). The CDR3 totals 11 residues. Germline V gene lookup returns CDR1 SGHRS and CDR2 YFSETQ. V shed 4 bases and J shed 10 bases, with 11 bases lying between them. In nucleotides, the CDR3 is TGCGCCAGCAGCCTCAGGGAGGACCAGTACTTC. It translates to CASSLREDQYF. The full variable domain, in which reference TRBV5-1 and TRBJ2-5 provide the parts outside the CDR3, is KAGVTQTPRYLIKTRGQQVTLSCSPISGHRSVSWYQQTPGQGLQFLFEYFSETQRNKGNFPGRFSGRQFSNSRSEMNVSTLELGDSALYLCASSLREDQYFGPGTRLLVL.

This clone was recorded only once. CDR3 amino acids: CASSSTSGGLSYEQYV. CDR3 DNA sequence: TGCGCCAGCAGCTCCACTAGCGGGGGGTTATCCTACGAGCAGTACGTC. The V and J genes are TRBV5-1 and TRBJ2-7; TRBD2 matches at 12 bases. J lost 1 base, V lost 3 bases, and 5 bases had no gene match. This CDR3 has 16 residues. CDR1 SGHRS and CDR2 YFSETQ come from the germline V gene.

The V gene is TRBV19, the J gene TRBJ2-1; D is perhaps TRBD2 (5 bases). CDR3 length: 14 amino acids. The germline CDR1 and CDR2 sequences are LNHDA and SQIVND (reference sequence). Trimming left V 5 bases short and J 2 bases short, with 10 bases between. Here the CDR3 reads CASSPTGTYNEQFF. CDR3 DNA sequence: TGTGCCAGTAGTCCGACGGGGACCTACAATGAGCAGTTCTTC.

V gene TRBV6-5 combines with J gene TRBJ1-5, with a tentative D call TRBD1 (6 bases). V lost 6 bases and J 4 bases, leaving 10 bases between the germline ends. There are 13 residues in the CDR3. CDR1 and CDR2 from the germline V gene are MNHEY and SVGAGI. The CDR3 is CASRMDSNQPQHF. CDR3 bases: TGTGCCAGCAGAATGGACAGTAATCAGCCCCAGCATTTT.

The rearrangement uses TRBV25-1 and TRBJ1-6, with a possible D match to TRBD1 (5 bases). The CDR3 has 15 residues. The V end lost 7 bases, the J end lost 6 bases, and 16 bases lay between the germline ends. The germline CDR1 and CDR2 sequences are MGHDK and SYGVNS. The CDR3 sequence is CASTGGVGFNSPLHF. The CDR3 coding sequence is TGTGCCAGCACCGGGGGGGTGGGCTTTAATTCACCCCTCCACTTT.

This sequence joins TRBV7-9 and TRBJ2-2; no reliable D call. This CDR3 comprises 13 residues. Germline CDR1 SEHNR, CDR2 FQNEAQ (reference sequence). Trimming shortened V by 1 base and J by 6 bases, and 6 bases separated the two germline ends. CDR3: CASSLVGAGELFF. The DNA for the CDR3 is TGTGCCAGCAGCTTAGTCGGTGCCGGGGAGCTGTTTTTT.

The chain employs TRBV4-1 and TRBJ2-2; a possible D gene is TRBD2 (6 bases). The CDR3 contains 15 residues. Germline values: CDR1 MGHRA, CDR2 YSYEKL. V gave up 0 bases and J gave up 8 bases, with 13 bases separating them. CDR3 nucleotides: TGCGCCAGCAGCCAAGATGGGGGGAGGATTGGGGAGCTGTTTTTT. Translation: CASSQDGGRIGELFF.

The chain recombines TRBV11-1 with TRBJ2-7; weak D call: TRBD2 (5 bases). The CDR3 runs 14 residues. Germline V gives CDR1 SGHAT, CDR2 FQDESV (reference sequence). Trimming shortened V by 2 bases and J by 3 bases, and 11 bases separated the two germline ends. The CDR3 sequence: CASSLRGNFYEQYF. The CDR3 DNA is TGTGCCAGCAGCTTACGGGGAAATTTCTACGAGCAGTACTTC. The full variable domain, completed using reference TRBV11-1 and TRBJ2-7, is EAEVAQSPRYKITEKSQAVAFWCDPISGHATLYWYRQILGQGPELLVQFQDESVVDDSQLPKDRFSAERLKGVDSTLKIQPAELGDSAMYLCASSLRGNFYEQYFGPGTRLTVT.

The CDR3 here is CASSLSGTVEQYF. The DNA for the CDR3 is TGTGCCAGCAGCCTGTCCGGGACAGTCGAGCAGTACTTC. This chain connects TRBV3-1 (or the pseudogene TRBV3-2) to TRBJ2-7; TRBD1 matches at 7 bases. Germline V gene lookup returns CDR1 LGHDT and CDR2 YNNKEL (reference sequence). J gave up 6 bases and V 4 bases, and 6 bases lay outside the gene matches. CDR3 length equals 13 residues.

The chain couples TRBV7-9 to TRBJ1-5; 8 bases are shared with TRBD1. Trimming cost V 6 bases and J 6 bases; bases outside gene matches: 4. The germline V gene encodes CDR1 SEHNR and CDR2 FQNEAQ (reference sequence). The CDR3 has 13 residues. The CDR3 coding sequence is TGTGCCAGCAGTGCAGGGGGCGGTCAGCCCCAGCATTTT. Encoded protein: CASSAGGGQPQHF.

The rearrangement joins TRBV10-2 to TRBJ1-1; D ambiguous. V lost 3 bases and J 9 bases, leaving 11 bases between the germline ends. This CDR3 contains 12 residues. Germline V gene sequence: CDR1 WSHSY, CDR2 SAAADI. CDR3 sequence (DNA): TGCGCCAGCAGTGATCAGGCTTCCAAAGCTTTCTTT. This codes for CASSDQASKAFF.

The table lists this clone with a count of one. The chain has TRBV11-2 and TRBJ1-6; 7 bases agree with TRBD1. This CDR3 comprises 18 residues. J gave up 4 bases and V 0 bases, and 9 bases lay outside the gene matches. Germline loops: CDR1 SGHAT, CDR2 FQNNGV. The CDR3: CASSLDLPTGKYNSPLHF. For the CDR3, the DNA is TGTGCCAGCAGCTTAGATCTCCCGACAGGGAAGTATAATTCACCCCTCCACTTT.